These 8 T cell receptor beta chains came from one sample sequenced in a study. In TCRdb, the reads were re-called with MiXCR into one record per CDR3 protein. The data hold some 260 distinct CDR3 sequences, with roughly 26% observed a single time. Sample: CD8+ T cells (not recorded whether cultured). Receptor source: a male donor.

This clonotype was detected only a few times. CDR3 residues: CASSLVGEWEQFF. The CDR3 coding sequence is TGCGCCAGCAGCTTGGTGGGAGAATGGGAGCAGTTCTTC. This chain joins TRBV5-1 and TRBJ2-1, with D possibly being TRBD2 (5 bases). Trimming cost V 0 bases and J 10 bases, with 11 bases left between them. Germline V gene data show CDR1 as SGHRS and CDR2 as YFSETQ. The CDR3 has 13 amino acids.

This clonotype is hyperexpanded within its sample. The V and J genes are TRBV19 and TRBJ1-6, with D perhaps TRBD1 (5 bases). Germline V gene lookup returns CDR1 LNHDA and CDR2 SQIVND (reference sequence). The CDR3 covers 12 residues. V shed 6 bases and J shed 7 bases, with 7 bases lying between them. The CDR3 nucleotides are TGTGCCAGTAGGACAGTGAATTCACCCCTCCACTTT. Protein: CASRTVNSPLHF.

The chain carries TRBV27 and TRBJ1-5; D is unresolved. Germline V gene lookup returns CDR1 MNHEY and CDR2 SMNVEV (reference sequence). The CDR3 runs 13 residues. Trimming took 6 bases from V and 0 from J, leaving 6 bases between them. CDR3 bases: TGTGCCAGCAGAAGCTTTAGCAATCAGCCCCAGCATTTT. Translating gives CASRSFSNQPQHF.

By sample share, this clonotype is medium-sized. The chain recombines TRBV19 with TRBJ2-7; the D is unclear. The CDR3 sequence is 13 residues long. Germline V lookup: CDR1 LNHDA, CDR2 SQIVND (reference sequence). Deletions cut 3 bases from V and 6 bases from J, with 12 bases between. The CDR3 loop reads CASSIRSSVEQYF. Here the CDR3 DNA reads TGTGCCAGTAGTATCCGTTCGTCGGTCGAGCAGTACTTC.

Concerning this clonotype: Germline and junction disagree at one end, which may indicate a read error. The CDR3 sequence is CVSSIRSTDTRYF. The CDR3 bases are TGTGTCAGTAGTATCAGGAGCACAGACACGCGGTATTTT. The rearrangement links TRBV19 to TRBJ2-3; no clear D. The CDR3 length is 13 residues. The V gene's germline CDR1 is LNHDA and CDR2 SQIVND (reference sequence).

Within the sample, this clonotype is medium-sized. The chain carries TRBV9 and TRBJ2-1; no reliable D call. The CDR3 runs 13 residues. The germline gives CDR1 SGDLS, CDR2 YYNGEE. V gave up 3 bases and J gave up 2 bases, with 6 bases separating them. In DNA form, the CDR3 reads TGTGCCAGCAGCGGAGACACCTACAATGAGCAGTTCTTC. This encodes CASSGDTYNEQFF.

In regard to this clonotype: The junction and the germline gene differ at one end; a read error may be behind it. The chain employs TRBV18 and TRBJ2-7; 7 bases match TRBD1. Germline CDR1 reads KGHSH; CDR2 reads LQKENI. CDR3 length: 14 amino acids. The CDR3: CANSQQGSSYEQYF. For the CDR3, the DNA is TGTGCCAACTCACAACAGGGGTCATCCTACGAGCAGTACTTC. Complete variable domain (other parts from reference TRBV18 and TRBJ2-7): NAGVMQNPRHLVRRRGQEARLRCSPMKGHSHVYWYRQLPEEGLKFMVYLQKENIIDESGMPKERFSAEFPKEGPSILRIQQVVRGDSAAYFCANSQQGSSYEQYFGPGTRLTVT.

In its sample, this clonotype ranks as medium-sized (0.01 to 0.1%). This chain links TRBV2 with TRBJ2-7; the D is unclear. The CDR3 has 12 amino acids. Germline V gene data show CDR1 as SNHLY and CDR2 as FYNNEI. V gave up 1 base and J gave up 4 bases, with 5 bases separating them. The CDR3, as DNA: TGTGCCAGCAGTGAAGAGAAGTACGAGCAGTACTTC. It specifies CASSEEKYEQYF. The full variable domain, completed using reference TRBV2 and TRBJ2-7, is EPEVTQTPSHQVTQMGQEVILRCVPISNHLYFYWYRQILGQKVEFLVSFYNNEISEKSEIFDDQFSVERPDGSNFTLKIRSTKLEDSAMYFCASSEEKYEQYFGPGTRLTVT.